This T cell receptor (beta chain) was obtained from a study of identical twins. TCRdb independently ran MiXCR on the 5' RACE reads; one entry per CDR3 protein. The table has around 470,000 distinct CDR3 sequences, 14% seen once. CDR3 size: 13 residues. The germline V gene has CDR1 MDHEN and CDR2 SYDVKM. With 5 bases removed from V and 8 bases from J, the gap between germline ends came to 12 bases. The sample also formed part of further work on yellow fever vaccine responses in identical twins.

The sequenced sample consisted of CD4+ T cells sorted from blood. The genes are TRBV28 and TRBJ1-4, with D hard to call. The receptor was derived from a woman aged 18-29 years in good health. The CDR3 DNA reads TGTGCCAGCAGTGGGCAAATACGAGAAAAACTGTTTTTT. The encoded protein is CASSGQIREKLFF.